The 14 T cell receptor beta chains in this list originate from one sample, sequenced in a study of CD8+CD57+ T cells in acquired aplastic anemia. Genomic DNA templated the TCR beta VDJ and CDR3 profiling. One entry per CDR3 protein results from TCRdb running MiXCR on the reads. The table lists 200,000 to 250,000 distinct CDR3 sequences, approximately 35% of them singletons. Sequencing was done on a sample of sorted CD4+, CD8+, or CD8+CD57+ T cells (not recorded which) from PBMCs. The receptor set was obtained from a human donor in good health, serving as a control.

This clonotype was seen only a few times. The chain uses TRBV19 and TRBJ1-3, with 11 positions matching TRBD1. The CDR3 totals 20 residues. V lost 4 bases to trimming and J lost 0 bases; unmatched junction nucleotides: 14. CDR1 LNHDA and CDR2 SQIVND come from the germline V gene (reference sequence). The CDR3 loop is CASSRRGQGDYTGSGNTIYF. In DNA form, the CDR3 reads TGTGCCAGTAGTAGACGGGGACAGGGGGACTACACCGGCTCTGGAAACACCATATATTTT.

This clonotype was observed at least ten times. The rearrangement links TRBV7-9 to TRBJ2-3; TRBD1 is a possible D gene (6 bases). V shed 2 bases and J shed 4 bases, with 16 bases lying between them. Germline loops: CDR1 SEHNR, CDR2 FQNEAQ (reference sequence). The CDR3 contains 16 residues. The CDR3: CASSLFAGTYADTQYF. In DNA form, the CDR3 reads TGTGCCAGCAGCTTATTCGCCGGGACATACGCAGATACGCAGTATTTT.

This clonotype was detected ten times or more. The chain couples TRBV6-1 to TRBJ1-2, with a tentative D call TRBD1 (5 bases). The CDR3 extends over 13 amino acids. Germline CDR1 reads MNHNS; CDR2 reads SASEGT. The V gene lost 2 bases and the J gene lost 8 bases, with 12 bases spanning the gap. The DNA for the CDR3 is TGTGCCAGCAGTGAATCATGGGGCTGGGGCTACACCTTC. It specifies CASSESWGWGYTF.

The chain has TRBV7-2 and TRBJ1-1; tentative D call: TRBD1 (5 bases). CDR3 length equals 14 residues. Between the trimmed V and J ends, which lost 4 bases and 7 bases, there was a span of 16 bases. Germline CDR1 is SGHTA and CDR2 is FQGNSA. The CDR3 loop reads CASSSLLRGVEAFF. CDR3 DNA sequence: TGTGCCAGCAGCTCATTACTTCGAGGGGTTGAAGCTTTCTTT.

This clonotype was observed a handful of times. The CDR3 DNA follows: TGTGCCAGCAGTCGGGGGGGGGGGGCTTACGAGCAGTACTTC. Protein product: CASSRGGGAYEQYF. V usage is TRBV6-1 and J usage is TRBJ2-7, with 8 bases matching TRBD2. CDR1 and CDR2 (germline): MNHNS, SASEGT. The CDR3 has 14 residues. After removal of 5 bases from V and 4 bases from J, the junction contained 7 bases not matched to a gene.

This clonotype has ten or more counts. The chain employs TRBV2 and TRBJ2-2; D possibly corresponds to TRBD2 (6 bases). The CDR3 contains 16 residues. The germline V gene has CDR1 SNHLY and CDR2 FYNNEI. Trimming pared 4 bases from V and 0 bases from J, leaving 12 bases between. The CDR3 DNA sequence: TGTGCCAGCAGTGTCGGGACTCCTGCGAACACCGGGGAGCTGTTTTTT. This gives the protein CASSVGTPANTGELFF.

The sample holds many counts of this clonotype. The chain carries TRBV29-1 and TRBJ2-2; TRBD2 might be the D (6 bases). Trimming cost V 4 bases and J 3 bases, with 18 bases left between them. Germline V gene sequence: CDR1 SQVTM, CDR2 ANQGSEA. The CDR3 contains 16 residues. CDR3 bases: TGCAGCGTTGGATCATTGGGGACGGGAGACACCGGGGAGCTGTTTTTT. The encoded protein is CSVGSLGTGDTGELFF.

The chain uses TRBV10-3 and TRBJ1-1; D remains ambiguous. With 0 bases removed from V and 0 bases from J, the gap between germline ends came to 8 bases. CDR1 ENHRY and CDR2 SYGVKD come from the germline V gene. This CDR3 spans 15 amino acids. The CDR3 coding sequence is TGTGCCATCAGTGAGTCAACCGGCCTGAACACTGAAGCTTTCTTT. It codes for CAISESTGLNTEAFF.

This clonotype was seen only a few times. The chain combines TRBV6-5 with TRBJ1-1; 7 bases agree with TRBD1. The germline gives CDR1 MNHEY, CDR2 SVGAGI. The trim removed 2 bases at V and 2 bases at J, leaving 11 bases unmatched. The CDR3 has 17 amino acids. The CDR3: CASSYHKPGQSNTEAFF. CDR3 in DNA: TGTGCCAGCAGTTACCATAAGCCGGGACAGAGTAACACTGAAGCTTTCTTT.

The gene calls are TRBV29-1 and TRBJ2-3; 10 nucleotides agree with TRBD1. Germline V gene lookup returns CDR1 SQVTM and CDR2 ANQGSEA. The junction had 4 bases not matched to a gene; V was cut back by 4 bases and J by 3 bases. The CDR3 is 14 amino acids. Written as DNA, the CDR3 is TGCAGCGTTGGGGGGGACAGGGGTACAGATACGCAGTATTTT. Its translation: CSVGGDRGTDTQYF.

This clonotype has only a few counts. The chain is built from TRBV15 and TRBJ1-5, with a possible D match to TRBD1 (6 bases). V was cut by 4 bases and J by 6 bases, with 13 bases left in between. The CDR3 consists of 14 residues. Looked up from germline, CDR1 is LNHNV and CDR2 is YYDKDF (reference sequence). CDR3 DNA: TGTGCCACCAGCAAAGACAGGTTGGGTCAGCCCCAGCATTTT. Translated: CATSKDRLGQPQHF.

This clonotype was detected ten times or more. The V and J genes are TRBV19 and TRBJ2-7; weak D call: TRBD2 (7 bases). V lost 5 bases and J 6 bases, leaving 11 bases between the germline ends. The CDR3 totals 12 residues. Germline V CDR1 and CDR2: LNHDA, SQIVND (reference sequence). The CDR3 sequence is CASSEGGSEQYF. The CDR3 DNA reads TGTGCCAGTAGTGAGGGGGGGTCCGAGCAGTACTTC.

This clonotype showed up just a few times. A read error is possible here, since a much larger clone lies one base away. This chain joins TRBV20-1 and TRBJ1-1, with D possibly TRBD1 on 6 matching bases. The CDR3 runs to 11 residues. V shed 5 bases and J shed 11 bases, with 15 bases lying between them. Germline lookup yields CDR1 DFQATT and CDR2 SNEGSKA (reference sequence). The CDR3 spells CSAQGSSSAFF. In nucleotides, the CDR3 is TGCAGTGCTCAGGGGAGCTCGTCGGCTTTCTTT.

The V call is TRBV7-2, the J call TRBJ2-3; 7 positions agree with TRBD2. Per the germline V gene, CDR1 is SGHTA and CDR2 is FQGNSA. CDR3 length: 14 residues. After removal of 8 bases from V and 5 bases from J, the junction contained 10 bases not matched to a gene. CDR3 protein: CASPPGTKLDTQYF. The CDR3 DNA is TGTGCCAGCCCCCCCGGGACTAAATTAGATACGCAGTATTTT.